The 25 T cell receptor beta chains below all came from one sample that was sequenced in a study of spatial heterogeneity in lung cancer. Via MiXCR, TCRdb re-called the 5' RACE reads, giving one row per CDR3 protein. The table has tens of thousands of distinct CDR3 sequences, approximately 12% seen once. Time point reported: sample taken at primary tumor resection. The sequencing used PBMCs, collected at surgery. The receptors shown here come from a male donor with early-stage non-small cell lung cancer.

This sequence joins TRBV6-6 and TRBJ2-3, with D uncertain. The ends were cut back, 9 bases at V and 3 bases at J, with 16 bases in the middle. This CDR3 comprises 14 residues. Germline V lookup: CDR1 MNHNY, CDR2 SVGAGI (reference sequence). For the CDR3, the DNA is TGTGCCAGTGCAATTACTCAAATTACAGATACGCAGTATTTT. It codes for CASAITQITDTQYF.

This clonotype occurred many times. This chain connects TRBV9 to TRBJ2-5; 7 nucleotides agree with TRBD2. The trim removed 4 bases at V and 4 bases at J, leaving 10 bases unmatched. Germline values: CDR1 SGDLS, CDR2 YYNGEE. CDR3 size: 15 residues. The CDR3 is CASSPRTSPGETQYF. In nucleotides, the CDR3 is TGTGCCAGCAGCCCCCGGACTAGTCCGGGAGAGACCCAGTACTTC. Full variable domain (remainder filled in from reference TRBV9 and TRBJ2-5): DSGVTQTPKHLITATGQRVTLRCSPRSGDLSVYWYQQSLDQGLQFLIQYYNGEERAKGNILERFSAQQFPDLHSELNLSSLELGDSALYFCASSPRTSPGETQYFGPGTRLLVL.

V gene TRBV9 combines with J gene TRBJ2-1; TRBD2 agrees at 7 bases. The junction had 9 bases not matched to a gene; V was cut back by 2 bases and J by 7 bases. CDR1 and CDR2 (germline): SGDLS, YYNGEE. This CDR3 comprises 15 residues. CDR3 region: CASSVASGTINEQFF. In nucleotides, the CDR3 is TGTGCCAGCAGCGTGGCTAGCGGAACGATAAATGAGCAGTTCTTC.

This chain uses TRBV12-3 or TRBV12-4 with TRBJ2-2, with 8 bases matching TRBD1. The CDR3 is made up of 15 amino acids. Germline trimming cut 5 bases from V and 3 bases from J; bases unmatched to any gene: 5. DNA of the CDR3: TGTGCCAGCAGTGACAGGGGCGGTGACACCGGGGAGCTGTTTTTT. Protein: CASSDRGGDTGELFF.

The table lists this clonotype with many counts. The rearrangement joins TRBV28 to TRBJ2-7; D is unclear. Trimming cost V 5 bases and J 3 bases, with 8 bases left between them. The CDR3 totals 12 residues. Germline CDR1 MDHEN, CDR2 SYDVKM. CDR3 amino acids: CASSVTGYEQYF. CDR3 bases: TGTGCCAGCAGTGTGACCGGCTACGAGCAGTACTTC. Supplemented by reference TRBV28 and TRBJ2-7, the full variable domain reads DVKVTQSSRYLVKRTGEKVFLECVQDMDHENMFWYRQDPGLGLRLIYFSYDVKMKEKGDIPEGYSVSREKKERFSLILESASTNQTSMYLCASSVTGYEQYFGPGTRLTVT.

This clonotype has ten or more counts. CDR3: CASSYSLVGRVSSGANVLTF. The CDR3 nucleotides read TGCGCCAGCAGCTATTCTCTCGTGGGACGGGTGAGCTCTGGGGCCAACGTCCTGACTTTC. The chain has TRBV5-1 and TRBJ2-6; D possibly uses TRBD1 or TRBD2 (5 bases each). The CDR3 has 20 amino acids. Germline CDR1 is SGHRS and CDR2 is YFSETQ. The ends were cut back, 3 bases at V and 0 bases at J, with 22 bases in the middle.

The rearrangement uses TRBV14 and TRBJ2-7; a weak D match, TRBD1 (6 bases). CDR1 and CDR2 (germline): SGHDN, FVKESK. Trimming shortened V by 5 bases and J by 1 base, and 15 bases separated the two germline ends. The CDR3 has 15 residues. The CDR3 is CASSDGAGASYEQYF. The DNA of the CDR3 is TGTGCCAGCAGCGACGGGGCAGGGGCTTCCTACGAGCAGTACTTC.

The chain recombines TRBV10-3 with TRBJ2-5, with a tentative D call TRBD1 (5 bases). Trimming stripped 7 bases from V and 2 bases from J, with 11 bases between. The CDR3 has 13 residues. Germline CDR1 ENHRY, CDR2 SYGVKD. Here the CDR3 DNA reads TGTGCCATCACCGACAGCCCTCAAGAGACCCAGTACTTC. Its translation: CAITDSPQETQYF.

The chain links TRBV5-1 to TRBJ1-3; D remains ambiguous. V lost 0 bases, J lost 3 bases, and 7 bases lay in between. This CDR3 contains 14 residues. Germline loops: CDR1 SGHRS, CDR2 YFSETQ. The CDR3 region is CASSLESVGNTIYF. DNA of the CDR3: TGCGCCAGCAGCTTGGAGTCAGTTGGAAACACCATATATTTT. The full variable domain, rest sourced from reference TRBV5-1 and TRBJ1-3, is KAGVTQTPRYLIKTRGQQVTLSCSPISGHRSVSWYQQTPGQGLQFLFEYFSETQRNKGNFPGRFSGRQFSNSRSEMNVSTLELGDSALYLCASSLESVGNTIYFGEGSWLTVV.

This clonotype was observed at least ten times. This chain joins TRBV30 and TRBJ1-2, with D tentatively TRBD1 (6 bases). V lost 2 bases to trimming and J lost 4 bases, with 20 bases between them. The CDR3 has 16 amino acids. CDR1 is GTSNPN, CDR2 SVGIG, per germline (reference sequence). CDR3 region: CAWSMGTSYTLYGYTF. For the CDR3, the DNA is TGTGCCTGGAGTATGGGGACAAGTTATACCCTCTATGGCTACACCTTC. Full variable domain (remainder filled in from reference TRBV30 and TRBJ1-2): SQTIHQWPATLVQPVGSPLSLECTVEGTSNPNLYWYRQAAGRGLQLLFYSVGIGQISSEVPQNLSASRPQDRQFILSSKKLLLSDSGFYLCAWSMGTSYTLYGYTFGSGTRLTVV.

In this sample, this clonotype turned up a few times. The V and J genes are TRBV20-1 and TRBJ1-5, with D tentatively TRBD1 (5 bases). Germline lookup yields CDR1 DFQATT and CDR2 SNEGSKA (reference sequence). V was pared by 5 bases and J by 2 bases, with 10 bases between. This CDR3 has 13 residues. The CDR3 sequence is CSASTGRNQPQHF. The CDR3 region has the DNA TGCAGTGCTTCTACAGGCCGCAATCAGCCCCAGCATTTT.

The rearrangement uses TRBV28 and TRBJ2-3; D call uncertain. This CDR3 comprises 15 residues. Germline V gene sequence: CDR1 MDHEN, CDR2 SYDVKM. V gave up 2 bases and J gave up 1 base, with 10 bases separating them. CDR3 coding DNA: TGTGCCAGCAGTTTAGCCCTTTCTGGCACAGATACGCAGTATTTT. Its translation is CASSLALSGTDTQYF.

CDR3 DNA sequence: TGTGCCAGCACCCGAGACAGGTGGAACACTGAAGCTTTCTTT. Its translation: CASTRDRWNTEAFF. This chain connects TRBV11-2 to TRBJ1-1; possible D gene TRBD1, 6 bases. Germline CDR1 and CDR2: SGHAT and FQNNGV. Trimming removed 7 bases from V and 1 base from J, with 13 bases in between. The CDR3 sequence is 14 residues long.

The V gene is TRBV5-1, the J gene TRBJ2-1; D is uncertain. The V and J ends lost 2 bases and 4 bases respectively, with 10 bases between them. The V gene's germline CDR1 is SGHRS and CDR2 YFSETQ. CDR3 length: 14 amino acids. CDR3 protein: CASSLGQQYNEQFF. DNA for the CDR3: TGCGCCAGCAGCTTAGGCCAGCAATACAATGAGCAGTTCTTC. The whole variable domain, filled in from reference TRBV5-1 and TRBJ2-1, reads KAGVTQTPRYLIKTRGQQVTLSCSPISGHRSVSWYQQTPGQGLQFLFEYFSETQRNKGNFPGRFSGRQFSNSRSEMNVSTLELGDSALYLCASSLGQQYNEQFFGPGTRLTVL.

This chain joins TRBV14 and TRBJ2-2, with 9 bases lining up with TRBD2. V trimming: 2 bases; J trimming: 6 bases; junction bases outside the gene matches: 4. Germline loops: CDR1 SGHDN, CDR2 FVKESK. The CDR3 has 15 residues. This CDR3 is CASSQPGLAAGELFF. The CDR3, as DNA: TGTGCCAGCAGCCAACCGGGACTAGCAGCCGGGGAGCTGTTTTTT.

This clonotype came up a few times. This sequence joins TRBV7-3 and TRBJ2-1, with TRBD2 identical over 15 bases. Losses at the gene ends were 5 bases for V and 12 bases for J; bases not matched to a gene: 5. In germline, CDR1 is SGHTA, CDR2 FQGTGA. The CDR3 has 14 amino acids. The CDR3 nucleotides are TGTGCCAGCAGCCCAGGGACTAGCGGGAGGCTGCAGTTCTTC. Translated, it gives CASSPGTSGRLQFF.

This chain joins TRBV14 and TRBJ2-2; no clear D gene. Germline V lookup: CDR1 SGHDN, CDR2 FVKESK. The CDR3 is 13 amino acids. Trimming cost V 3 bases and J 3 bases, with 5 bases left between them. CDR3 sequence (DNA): TGTGCCAGCAGCCAGCTAGACACCGGGGAGCTGTTTTTT. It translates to CASSQLDTGELFF.

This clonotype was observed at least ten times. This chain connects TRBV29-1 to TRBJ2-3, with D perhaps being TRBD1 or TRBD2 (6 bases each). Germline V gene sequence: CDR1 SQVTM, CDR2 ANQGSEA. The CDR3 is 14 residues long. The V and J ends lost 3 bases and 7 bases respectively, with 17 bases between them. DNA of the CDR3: TGCAGCGTTGATTGGGGGCTCCGGGGGAATACGCAGTATTTT. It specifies CSVDWGLRGNTQYF.

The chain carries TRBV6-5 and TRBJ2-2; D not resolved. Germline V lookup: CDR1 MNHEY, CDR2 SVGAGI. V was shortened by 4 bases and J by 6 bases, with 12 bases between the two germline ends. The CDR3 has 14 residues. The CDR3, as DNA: TGTGCCAGCAGTTTGAAAAACCTTGCCGGGGAGCTGTTTTTT. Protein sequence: CASSLKNLAGELFF.

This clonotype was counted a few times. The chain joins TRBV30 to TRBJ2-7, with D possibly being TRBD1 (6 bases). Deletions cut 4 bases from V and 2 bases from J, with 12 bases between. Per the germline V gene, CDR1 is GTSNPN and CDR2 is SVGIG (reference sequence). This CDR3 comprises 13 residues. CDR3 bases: TGTGCCTGGACCTCACAGGGAACCTACGAGCAGTACTTC. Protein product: CAWTSQGTYEQYF. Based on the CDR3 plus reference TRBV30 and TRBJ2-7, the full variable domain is SQTIHQWPATLVQPVGSPLSLECTVEGTSNPNLYWYRQAAGRGLQLLFYSVGIGQISSEVPQNLSASRPQDRQFILSSKKLLLSDSGFYLCAWTSQGTYEQYFGPGTRLTVT.

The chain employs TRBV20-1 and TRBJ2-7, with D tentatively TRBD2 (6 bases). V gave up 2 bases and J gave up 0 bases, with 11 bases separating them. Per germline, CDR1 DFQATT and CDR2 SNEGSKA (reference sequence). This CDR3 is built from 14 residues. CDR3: CSARPDYTSYEQYF. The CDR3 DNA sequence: TGCAGTGCTAGACCGGACTACACCTCCTACGAGCAGTACTTC.

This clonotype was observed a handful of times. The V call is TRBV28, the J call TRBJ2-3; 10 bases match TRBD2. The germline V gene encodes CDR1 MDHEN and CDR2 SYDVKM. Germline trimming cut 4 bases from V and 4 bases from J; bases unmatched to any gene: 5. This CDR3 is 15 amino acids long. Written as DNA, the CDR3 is TGTGCCAGCAGTTCTAGCGGGGGCCTTGCAGATACGCAGTATTTT. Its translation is CASSSSGGLADTQYF.

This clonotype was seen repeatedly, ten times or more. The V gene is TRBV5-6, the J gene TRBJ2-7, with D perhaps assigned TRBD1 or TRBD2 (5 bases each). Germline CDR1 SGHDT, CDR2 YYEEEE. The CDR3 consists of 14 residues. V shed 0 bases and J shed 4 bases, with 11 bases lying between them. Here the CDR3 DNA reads TGTGCCAGCAGCTTGGGCAGGTGGGGGTACGAGCAGTACTTC. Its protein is CASSLGRWGYEQYF. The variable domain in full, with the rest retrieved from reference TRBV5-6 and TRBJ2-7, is DAGVTQSPTHLIKTRGQQVTLRCSPKSGHDTVSWYQQALGQGPQFIFQYYEEEERQRGNFPDRFSGHQFPNYSSELNVNALLLGDSALYLCASSLGRWGYEQYFGPGTRLTVT.

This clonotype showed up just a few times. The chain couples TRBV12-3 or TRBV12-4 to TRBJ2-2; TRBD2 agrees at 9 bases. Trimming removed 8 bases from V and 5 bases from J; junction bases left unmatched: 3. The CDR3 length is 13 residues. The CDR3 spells CASGTSSTGELFF. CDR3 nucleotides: TGTGCCAGCGGGACTAGCAGTACCGGGGAGCTGTTTTTT.

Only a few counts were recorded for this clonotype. The CDR3 loop reads CASSILAGGTDTQYF. The DNA for the CDR3 is TGTGCCAGTAGTATTCTTGCGGGGGGAACAGATACGCAGTATTTT. V gene TRBV19 combines with J gene TRBJ2-3, with 8 bases that match TRBD2. CDR1 and CDR2 from the germline V gene are LNHDA and SQIVND (reference sequence). CDR3 length: 15 residues. V gave up 3 bases and J gave up 3 bases; unmatched junction bases: 5.